Below are 15 T cell receptor beta chains sequenced from a single sample in a study of blood T cell repertoires in COVID-19. Clones were read by immunoSEQ multiplex PCR, and TCRdb kept only the in-frame ones, dropping some. The sample has 350,000 or so clones, about 88% seen once. The sample comprised PBMCs or T cells enriched from blood (not recorded which). The source is a woman aged 30 to 39 who had been exposed to COVID-19.

V gene TRBV27 combines with J gene TRBJ2-5; possible D gene TRBD1, 5 bases. V was trimmed by 2 bases and J by 5 bases, leaving 9 bases between them. In germline, CDR1 is MNHEY, CDR2 SMNVEV (reference sequence). The CDR3 covers 13 residues. The DNA for the CDR3 is TGTGCCAGCAGTTTACAGGGAAGGGAGACCCAGTACTTC. It is translated as CASSLQGRETQYF.

The chain combines TRBV5-6 with TRBJ2-2; D is perhaps TRBD2 (5 bases). V lost 3 bases to trimming and J lost 0 bases, with 9 bases between them. The CDR3 has 15 amino acids. Germline CDR1 is SGHDT and CDR2 is YYEEEE. The CDR3 loop is CASSSTGTNTGELFF. CDR3 bases: TGTGCCAGCAGCTCTACGGGGACGAACACCGGGGAGCTGTTTTTT. Full variable domain (rest looked up from reference TRBV5-6 and TRBJ2-2): DAGVTQSPTHLIKTRGQQVTLRCSPKSGHDTVSWYQQALGQGPQFIFQYYEEEERQRGNFPDRFSGHQFPNYSSELNVNALLLGDSALYLCASSSTGTNTGELFFGEGSRLTVL.

This sequence joins TRBV4-2 and TRBJ2-1; 8 bases match TRBD1. Germline V CDR1 and CDR2: LGHNA, YNFKEQ. The CDR3 extends over 16 amino acids. Trimming removed 2 bases from V and 7 bases from J; junction bases left unmatched: 10. The CDR3 nucleotides read TGTGCCAGCAGCCAACCCCTCCGGACAGGGTCTAATGAGCAGTTCTTC. Amino acids: CASSQPLRTGSNEQFF.

The chain recombines TRBV7-2 with TRBJ2-3; D gene unclear. Germline values: CDR1 SGHTA, CDR2 FQGNSA. V lost 1 base and J 5 bases, leaving 7 bases between the germline ends. This CDR3 spans 13 amino acids. CDR3 coding DNA: TGTGCCAGCAGCTTAGATGTCCTAGATACGCAGTATTTT. Translating it yields CASSLDVLDTQYF.

CDR3 DNA sequence: TGTGCCATCGCCAGCGGTGGAGATACGCAGTATTTT. This gives the protein CAIASGGDTQYF. This chain joins TRBV10-3 and TRBJ2-3; tentative D call: TRBD2 (5 bases). CDR1 and CDR2 (germline): ENHRY, SYGVKD. The CDR3 is made up of 12 amino acids. V lost 8 bases to trimming and J lost 5 bases, with 11 bases between them.

DNA for the CDR3: TGTGCCAGCAGCTTAGCAGGGAGGTCTGGAAACACCATATATTTT. Translation gives CASSLAGRSGNTIYF. The V call is TRBV7-8, the J call TRBJ1-3; D remains unclear. The CDR3 extends over 15 amino acids. Trimming took off 0 bases at V and 1 base at J, with 7 bases between the two ends. Germline assignment: CDR1 SGHVS and CDR2 FQNEAQ.

The chain uses TRBV28 and TRBJ1-5; D is possibly TRBD1 (5 bases). The CDR3 loop spans 12 amino acids. From germline, CDR1 is MDHEN and CDR2 SYDVKM. V dropped 1 base and J dropped 11 bases, with 9 bases sitting between them. CDR3 coding DNA: TGTGCCAGCAGTTTATTCGGGGGTGCCCAGCATTTT. Translating it yields CASSLFGGAQHF.

The chain combines TRBV28 with TRBJ1-5, with 8 bases lining up with TRBD1. The CDR3 is 16 amino acids. Germline trimming cut 2 bases from V and 7 bases from J; bases unmatched to any gene: 10. Looked up from germline, CDR1 is MDHEN and CDR2 is SYDVKM. CDR3 DNA sequence: TGTGCCAGCAGTTTAGTCTCCAGGGGGCTTCGGCAGCCCCAGCATTTT. This encodes CASSLVSRGLRQPQHF.

This chain uses TRBV29-1 with TRBJ2-3; 8 bases are a match to TRBD2. Germline lookup yields CDR1 SQVTM and CDR2 ANQGSEA. The V gene end was trimmed by 8 bases and the J gene end by 4 bases; junction bases not matched to a gene: 20. The CDR3 is 17 amino acids. The CDR3 region is CSHAGGSTNPTPDTQYF. CDR3 in DNA: TGCAGCCACGCGGGGGGATCAACAAACCCCACCCCAGATACGCAGTATTTT.

The chain has TRBV7-2 and TRBJ2-3; 7 bases agree with TRBD2. Germline V gene lookup returns CDR1 SGHTA and CDR2 FQGNSA. V shed 3 bases and J 1 base; nucleotides not matched to a gene: 4. This CDR3 has 15 amino acids. The CDR3 nucleotides read TGTGCCAGCAGCTTGGGAGGGTGGGGCACAGATACGCAGTATTTT. The encoded protein is CASSLGGWGTDTQYF.

V gene TRBV5-1 combines with J gene TRBJ2-2; no clear D. This CDR3 has 13 amino acids. V shed 0 bases and J shed 4 bases, with 4 bases lying between them. Germline loops: CDR1 SGHRS, CDR2 YFSETQ. This CDR3 is CASSLALTGELFF. CDR3 DNA: TGCGCCAGCAGCTTGGCCCTCACCGGGGAGCTGTTTTTT.

The J gene is TRBJ1-2, the V gene TRBV9; 12 bases line up with TRBD1. CDR3 length equals 16 residues. V shed 0 bases and J 7 bases; nucleotides not matched to a gene: 7. Germline V CDR1 and CDR2: SGDLS, YYNGEE. The CDR3 sequence: CASSVVSGQGASGYTF. In DNA, the CDR3 is TGTGCCAGCAGCGTAGTCTCGGGACAGGGGGCGAGTGGCTACACCTTC.

J is TRBJ2-3 and V is TRBV7-9; 10 bases are a match to TRBD1. Per germline, CDR1 SEHNR and CDR2 FQNEAQ (reference sequence). The CDR3 spans 15 residues. V lost 4 bases, J lost 5 bases, and 6 bases stayed unmatched. The CDR3 sequence: CASSSTGGAGDTQYF. Here the CDR3 DNA reads TGTGCCAGCAGCTCGACAGGGGGCGCGGGAGATACGCAGTATTTT.

In the case of this clone: Other nucleotide sequences in the sample specify the same CDR3. The J gene is TRBJ1-2, the V gene TRBV11-2; D possibly corresponds to TRBD1 (5 bases). V was trimmed by 5 bases and J by 7 bases, leaving 8 bases between them. The CDR3 runs to 11 residues. Germline CDR1 reads SGHAT; CDR2 reads FQNNGV. DNA of the CDR3: TGTGCCAGCAGCGGGGGGGGTGGCTACACCTTC. Translated: CASSGGGGYTF. The variable domain in full, completed from reference TRBV11-2 and TRBJ1-2, reads EAGVAQSPRYKIIEKRQSVAFWCNPISGHATLYWYQQILGQGPKLLIQFQNNGVVDDSQLPKDRFSAERLKGVDSTLKIQPAKLEDSAVYLCASSGGGGYTFGSGTRLTVV.

The chain recombines TRBV18 with TRBJ1-1; TRBD1 matches 8 bases. Germline CDR1 is KGHSH and CDR2 is LQKENI. The ends lost 5 bases at V and 3 bases at J; junction bases unmatched: 11. The CDR3 has 16 amino acids. CDR3 sequence reads: CASSSDRAPTDTEAFF. Here the CDR3 DNA reads TGTGCCAGCTCATCGGACAGGGCCCCGACGGACACTGAAGCTTTCTTT.